This T cell receptor (beta chain) was captured by sequencing in a study of blood T cells in healthy people across ages. A sample-barcoded 5' primer and a J-beta primer mix were used in a second PCR of about 7 to 12 cycles. Each cDNA molecule, via a template-switch adaptor with 12 random nucleotides, was tagged. TCRdb itself ran the 5' RACE reads through MiXCR, one entry per CDR3 protein. This sample carries 1.5 million to 2 million distinct CDR3 sequences, about two fifths of them seen once, and the ten largest clones take roughly 24%. With respect to this clonotype: Its antigen is unidentified.

Each of the donors had roughly 10 milliliters of peripheral blood drawn into EDTA-treated Vacutainer tubes. The CDR3 consists of 13 residues. V lost 10 bases and J 1 base, leaving 13 bases between the germline ends. Germline CDR1 SNHLY, CDR2 FYNNEI. Regarding the study as a whole: There was no known CMV status for donors, so expanded clonotype changes were possibly confounded. Per million T cells, the diversity of TCR beta decreased roughly linearly as age advanced.

The origin of this receptor is a human donor in good health. The sequencing sample was made of blood. The chain recombines TRBV2 with TRBJ1-1; D unresolved. CDR3: CANSRTGNTEAFF. CDR3 in DNA: TGTGCCAACAGCCGGACGGGGAACACTGAAGCTTTCTTT. Combining the CDR3 with reference TRBV2 and TRBJ1-1 gives the whole variable domain EPEVTQTPSHQVTQMGQEVILRCVPISNHLYFYWYRQILGQKVEFLVSFYNNEISEKSEIFDDQFSVERPDGSNFTLKIRSTKLEDSAMYFCANSRTGNTEAFFGQGTRLTVV.